This TCR beta chain came from a study of OX40 agonist ivuxolimab in advanced cancers. Study-level findings and limits: CD4+ T cells averaged fewer expanded clones than CD8+ T cells.

Germline V lookup: CDR1 SGHNT, CDR2 YYREEE (reference sequence). Trimming removed 4 bases from V and 1 base from J, with 14 bases in between. The CDR3 is 15 amino acids. A word on this clone: Its matching antigen is unknown.

Method: immunoSEQ multiplex PCR; TCRdb's copy keeps in-frame clones and lacks some. The sample records around 68,000 clones, approximately 89% being singletons. The sequences come from CD4+ or CD8+ T cells sorted from blood, collected in a trial of the OX40 agonist ivuxolimab. The receptor comes from an adult with an advanced solid tumor such as melanoma, head and neck, liver or kidney cancer. The chain joins TRBV5-4 to TRBJ1-1, with D perhaps TRBD1 (5 bases). The CDR3 region has the DNA TGTGCCAGCAGCGTATCCGGGACCCAGAACACTGAAGCTTTCTTT. Translating it yields CASSVSGTQNTEAFF.